The TCR beta chain described here comes from a study of CD8+CD57+ T cells in acquired aplastic anemia. Patients selected for sequencing had displayed CD8+CD57+ cell expansion by flow cytometry. Profiling that covered TCR beta VDJ and CDR3 relied on genomic DNA as its template. MiXCR, applied by TCRdb to the reads, yields one record per CDR3 protein. Counted here are 160,000 or so distinct CDR3 sequences, over 70% occurring once; the ten biggest clones make up under 60%. This CDR3 is 21 amino acids long. Trimming cost V 5 bases and J 1 base, with 31 bases left between them. This clonotype came up once.

V and J are TRBV12-3 or TRBV12-4 and TRBJ2-3; D possibly matches TRBD1 or TRBD2 (5 bases each). The sample was sorted CD4+, CD8+, or CD8+CD57+ T cells (not recorded which) from PBMCs. The sequence came from a human donor with aplastic anemia. The CDR3 here is CASSLPTGAKDEQEGTDTQYF. CDR3 nucleotides: TGTGCCAGCAGTCTCCCAACCGGGGCCAAGGACGAGCAGGAGGGCACAGATACGCAGTATTTT.